This T cell receptor (beta chain) was found in a study of T cells after yellow fever vaccination. Germline V gene lookup returns CDR1 SGHVS and CDR2 FQNEAQ. CDR3 length equals 15 residues. The V gene lost 5 bases and the J gene lost 5 bases, with 15 bases spanning the gap. This clonotype was recorded at least ten times. TCRdb independently ran MiXCR on the 5' RACE reads; one entry per CDR3 protein. Altogether about 240,000 distinct CDR3 sequences are present, more than 3.5% being singletons, with the ten largest covering under 20%. The receptor's source is a man younger than 35 who received the YFV17D yellow fever vaccine. This specimen was PBMCs, taken 15 days after the yellow fever booster vaccination. The chain combines TRBV7-8 with TRBJ1-4; a possible D gene is TRBD1 (5 bases). The DNA for the CDR3 is TGTGCCAGCAGCCAAGGAGGCAGGGCGAATGAAAAACTGTTTTTT. It is translated as CASSQGGRANEKLFF.